This TCR beta chain was identified during a study of identical twins. Study-wide results and limits: Among monozygotic twins, out-of-frame TCR alpha sharing exceeded what models predicted.

Germline assignment: CDR1 SGHTA and CDR2 FQGNSA. The CDR3 has 16 residues. V gave up 1 base and J gave up 3 bases, with 13 bases separating them. Points on this clonotype: The antigen is unknown.

After template switching added a universal primer site, the resulting cDNA carried unique molecular identifiers. In TCRdb, the 5' RACE reads were re-called with MiXCR into one record per CDR3 protein. The sample shows around 1.7 million distinct CDR3 sequences, around a third of them seen only once. The sample consisted of cord blood. This sequence was found in a newborn girl in good health. This chain connects TRBV7-2 to TRBJ2-1; possibly TRBD1 or TRBD2 for D (5 bases each). The CDR3 loop is CASSLVWRQGYNEQFF. The CDR3 bases are TGTGCCAGCAGCTTAGTTTGGAGGCAGGGCTACAATGAGCAGTTCTTC. The full variable domain, its missing parts supplied by reference TRBV7-2 and TRBJ2-1, is GAGVSQSPSNKVTEKGKDVELRCDPISGHTALYWYRQSLGQGLEFLIYFQGNSAPDKSGLPSDRFSAERTGGSVSTLTIQRTQQEDSAVYLCASSLVWRQGYNEQFFGPGTRLTVL.